This T cell receptor beta chain came from a study of T cell responses to AZD1222 COVID-19 vaccine (dated by TCRdb to the early 2020s). Notes on the research overall: AZD1222 recipients given second doses at about 4 weeks or at about 12 weeks were pooled, since spike-specific TCR depth and breadth were not found to differ between the two schedules. TCR sequencing was performed for about 250 trial participants, of whom about 200 were given two doses of AZD1222 and roughly 25 were given two doses of MenACWY control vaccine. Trial participants were enrolled by age into 18-55, 56-69 and 70-plus year subgroups, with 148, 28 and 57 TCR-sequenced participants respectively. Overall study outcomes, separate from this receptor: Spike-specific TCR breadth and depth rose significantly after two AZD1222 doses compared with day 0 and with MenACWY recipients. Conclusions about previously exposed vaccinees are limited, since just five or six AZD1222 recipients were seropositive for SARS-CoV-2 at baseline. Because no day 14 peak-response samples were available, repertoires were characterized only after the peak T cell response. The vaccine-associated CD4 TCRs covered the entire spike protein, and the dominant responses fell in regions 160-218 and 743-854. Participants were mostly white British, with more females than males. The authors suggested clonal diversity may have been underestimated. Epitopes outside the regions mutated in the B.1.351 and B.1.1.7 variants were reportedly recognized by nearly half of the unique spike-specific TCRs. The 56-69-year group was small, and its depth increase did not reach significance, likely because of low power.

The time point label, as the study defines it: baseline before first vaccination. Vaccinee samples came from UK trials COV001 and COV002, including a single-blind randomized controlled phase 2/3 trial of AZD1222 (ChAdOx1 nCoV-19) in healthy adults. For TCRbeta chain sequencing, PBMC samples from trial participants were taken at day 0 and at day 28 after the second dose. The CDR3 regions of human TCRbeta chains were analyzed by immunosequencing. As for the authors' bioinformatics: Repertoire TCRs were checked for matches against a reference library of SARS-CoV-2-specific TCRs that had been generated using the MIRA antigen-specificity platform. Breadth was defined as the fraction of unique TCRs that were SARS-CoV-2-associated, and depth was defined as the fraction of total T cells that were SARS-CoV-2-associated. Using the MIRA data, each spike-specific TCR was mapped to the spike region that the TCR reacts to and placed in a CD4 or CD8 class. Log10-transformed breadth and depth values were compared by one-way ANOVA with Sidak's multiple comparisons tests. This immuneACCESS table, as held by TCRdb, lists in-frame sequences with V and J called but not all clones. Of the missing ones, under half trace to an unresolved V gene in checked studies; the others have no known cause. The DNA was the basis for D and trimming; V, J and clone size are from that table. Counted in this sample were roughly 93,000 clones; around 85% of them appeared once. The ten largest clones capture roughly 6% of the sample.

In regard to this clone: Its antigen remains undetermined. Qualities for individual bases were not recorded, and no much larger clone is one base off.

Per the germline V gene (reference sequence), SEHNR is the CDR1 and FQNEAQ is the CDR2. The CDR3 spans 13 residues, from the cysteine through the phenylalanine. The only DNA kept is the CDR3, 39 bases in frame from the first base. V was cut back by 5 bases and J by 8 bases, leaving a gap of 13 bases between them. The receptor chain draws on TRBV7-9 and TRBJ2-1; TRBD2 is a possible D gene, resting on 6 matching bases. The TCR was taken from an adult in good health. The sample was peripheral blood, taken on day 0 of AZD1222 vaccination. This receptor has the CDR3 CASSLAGMDEQFF. At the DNA level, the sequence is TGTGCCAGCAGCCTGGCGGGGATGGATGAGCAGTTCTTC.